Below are 16 T cell receptor beta chains sequenced from a single sample in a study of cytomegalovirus exposure and HLA in healthy donors (dated by TCRdb to the late 2010s). The library came from the immunoSEQ multiplex PCR assay. For the multiplex PCR, a mixture combining 60 forward primers for TCR Vbeta segments and 13 reverse primers for TCR Jbeta segments was used. Not all clones reach the TCRdb copy of this immuneACCESS table, which keeps in-frame sequences only. Checked studies attribute under half of the gap to unresolved V genes and leave the rest unexplained. The sample profile shows around 150,000 clones; roughly 78% of them were found once. About 6.7% of the sample lies in the top ten. Sequenced sample: PBMCs. The receptor source for this set is a man in his forties or fifties in good health and CMV-seropositive.

The CDR3 loop is CASSLGPQGDAYEQYF. CDR3 in DNA: TGCGCCAGCAGCTTGGGGCCACAGGGGGACGCCTACGAGCAGTACTTC. This rearrangement joins TRBV5-1 to TRBJ2-7; 8 bases match TRBD1. The CDR3 length is 16 residues. Trimming cost V 0 bases and J 2 bases; bases outside gene matches: 7. The V gene's germline CDR1 is SGHRS and CDR2 YFSETQ. Together with reference TRBV5-1 and TRBJ2-7, the CDR3 gives the full variable domain: KAGVTQTPRYLIKTRGQQVTLSCSPISGHRSVSWYQQTPGQGLQFLFEYFSETQRNKGNFPGRFSGRQFSNSRSEMNVSTLELGDSALYLCASSLGPQGDAYEQYFGPGTRLTVT.

This chain joins TRBV27 and TRBJ2-7, with 11 bases lining up with TRBD1. This CDR3 region has 14 residues. With V trimmed by 6 bases and J by 5 bases, 6 bases remained unmatched. Germline CDR1 reads MNHEY; CDR2 reads SMNVEV (reference sequence). This chain's CDR3 is CASSRDRGANEQYF. The DNA of the CDR3 is TGTGCCAGCAGCCGGGACAGGGGGGCCAACGAGCAGTACTTC.

This clone was seen a few times. The chain is built from TRBV5-5 and TRBJ1-5; D may be TRBD1 (6 bases). Germline loops: CDR1 SGHKS, CDR2 YYEKEE (reference sequence). Trimming took off 3 bases at V and 0 bases at J, with 13 bases between the two ends. The CDR3 runs to 16 residues. The CDR3 spells CASSSTGRYSNQPQHF. The CDR3 DNA is TGTGCCAGCAGCTCAACAGGGAGATATAGCAATCAGCCCCAGCATTTT.

The J gene is TRBJ2-5, the V gene TRBV28; no definite D call. Germline CDR1 and CDR2: MDHEN and SYDVKM. The CDR3 runs 14 residues. V lost 7 bases to trimming and J lost 3 bases, with 15 bases between them. Here the CDR3 DNA reads TGTGCCAGCACTCGGTTCTTTCAGGAAGAGACCCAGTACTTC. It codes for CASTRFFQEETQYF. The full variable domain, completed using reference TRBV28 and TRBJ2-5, is DVKVTQSSRYLVKRTGEKVFLECVQDMDHENMFWYRQDPGLGLRLIYFSYDVKMKEKGDIPEGYSVSREKKERFSLILESASTNQTSMYLCASTRFFQEETQYFGPGTRLLVL.

The V call is TRBV5-1, the J call TRBJ2-5; 7 nucleotides agree with TRBD1. The CDR3 is made up of 14 amino acids. Germline V gene data show CDR1 as SGHRS and CDR2 as YFSETQ. V lost 4 bases to trimming and J lost 1 base; unmatched junction nucleotides: 4. The CDR3 loop is CASSQDRFQETQYF. The CDR3 nucleotides read TGCGCCAGCAGCCAGGACAGGTTCCAAGAGACCCAGTACTTC.

The chain links TRBV28 to TRBJ2-1; TRBD2 agrees at 12 bases. The CDR3 length is 14 residues. J lost 7 bases, V lost 6 bases, and 4 bases had no gene match. Germline V CDR1 and CDR2: MDHEN, SYDVKM. DNA of the CDR3: TGTGCCAGCAGGGGGACTAGCGGGTGGAATGAGCAGTTCTTC. Amino acids: CASRGTSGWNEQFF.

The chain carries TRBV27 and TRBJ2-7; 9 bases are a match to TRBD1. Germline V gives CDR1 MNHEY, CDR2 SMNVEV (reference sequence). The CDR3 spans 13 residues. After removal of 8 bases from V and 6 bases from J, the junction contained 8 bases not matched to a gene. The DNA of the CDR3 is TGTGCCAGCCGGGAGGACAGGGGAGGCGAGCAGTACTTC. Protein product: CASREDRGGEQYF.

Here the CDR3 DNA reads TGTGCCAGCAGCTTACCGGGCCTAGCGGGAGGTCTATTAAACAATGAGCAGTTCTTC. Encoded protein: CASSLPGLAGGLLNNEQFF. The J gene is TRBJ2-1, the V gene TRBV13; 11 positions match TRBD2. The CDR3 is 19 residues long. Germline V gene sequence: CDR1 PRHDT, CDR2 FYEKMQ (reference sequence). Unmatched junction bases numbered 14, after V lost 2 bases and J lost 5 bases.

CDR3 nucleotide sequence: TGTGCCAGCAGTCACCGGGAAATACTCCAAGAGACCCAGTACTTC. Its protein product is CASSHREILQETQYF. The chain employs TRBV28 and TRBJ2-5, with a tentative D call TRBD2 (5 bases). With 5 bases removed from V and 1 base from J, the gap between germline ends came to 14 bases. CDR1 is MDHEN, CDR2 SYDVKM, per germline. The CDR3 extends over 15 amino acids.

The chain combines TRBV28 with TRBJ1-5; tentative D call: TRBD1 (6 bases). The CDR3 consists of 13 residues. Per the germline V gene, CDR1 is MDHEN and CDR2 is SYDVKM. V shed 6 bases and J shed 6 bases, with 12 bases lying between them. The CDR3 DNA sequence: TGTGCCAGCAGGCAGGGGAGCGGTCAGCCCCAGCATTTT. It encodes CASRQGSGQPQHF.

DNA of the CDR3: TGTGCCAGCAGTTTAATGGCGGGAGTTTTCACAGATACGCAGTATTTT. Translating gives CASSLMAGVFTDTQYF. V gene TRBV28 combines with J gene TRBJ2-3; TRBD2 agrees at 7 bases. The CDR3 sequence is 16 residues long. V dropped 2 bases and J dropped 2; count of bases not matched to a gene: 7. CDR1 is MDHEN and CDR2 is SYDVKM in the germline V gene.

Comments on this clone: Sequence at one end of the junction differs from germline and may be a read error. This chain joins TRBV7-9 and TRBJ2-7; 9 bases match TRBD1. There are 15 residues in the CDR3. CDR1 and CDR2 from the germline V gene are SEHNR and FQNEAQ (reference sequence). The CDR3 spells CSSSYLTGGLDEQYF. In DNA, the CDR3 is TGTTCCAGCAGCTATCTGACAGGGGGTCTCGACGAGCAGTACTTC.

The V and J genes are TRBV19 and TRBJ2-7; D possibly corresponds to TRBD1 (6 bases). Germline CDR1 is LNHDA and CDR2 is SQIVND (reference sequence). This CDR3 has 14 residues. Trimming stripped 7 bases from V and 3 bases from J, with 16 bases between. CDR3 in DNA: TGTGCCAGTATAGTAGACAGGAAAGACTACGAGCAGTACTTC. It encodes CASIVDRKDYEQYF.

This clone has a handful of counts. The chain employs TRBV7-9 and TRBJ2-7; TRBD2 is a possible D gene (7 bases). Looked up from germline, CDR1 is SEHNR and CDR2 is FQNEAQ (reference sequence). CDR3 size: 13 residues. Deletions cut 1 base from V and 12 bases from J, with 16 bases between. In nucleotides, the CDR3 is TGTGCCAGCAGCTTAGTCACGGGGGGCGGAAGGTACTTC. Translating gives CASSLVTGGGRYF.

The chain employs TRBV7-9 and TRBJ1-2, with D perhaps matching TRBD1 (6 bases). The germline V and J ends were trimmed by 5 bases and 10 bases, with 20 bases remaining between them. In germline, CDR1 is SEHNR, CDR2 FQNEAQ (reference sequence). This CDR3 has 14 amino acids. In DNA, the CDR3 is TGTGCCAGCAGCCCGAAACCGGGACATCCGGACTACACCTTC. The encoded protein is CASSPKPGHPDYTF.

The chain employs TRBV2 and TRBJ2-7, with 8 bases identical to TRBD1. V trimming: 5 bases; J trimming: 10 bases; junction bases outside the gene matches: 13. CDR3 length: 14 amino acids. Germline V CDR1 and CDR2: SNHLY, FYNNEI. CDR3 in DNA: TGTGCCAGCAGTTCTGGACAGGGCCCGGGTGATCAGTACTTC. Protein product: CASSSGQGPGDQYF.